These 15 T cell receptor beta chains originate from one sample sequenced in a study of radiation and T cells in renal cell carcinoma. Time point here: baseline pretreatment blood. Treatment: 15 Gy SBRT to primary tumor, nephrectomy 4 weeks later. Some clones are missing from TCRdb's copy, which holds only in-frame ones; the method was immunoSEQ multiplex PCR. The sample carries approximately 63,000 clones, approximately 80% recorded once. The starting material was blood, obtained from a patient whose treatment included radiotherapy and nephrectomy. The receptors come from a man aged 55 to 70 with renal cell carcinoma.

The CDR3, as DNA: TGTGCCAGCAGCTTAGAGGTCGCAGATACGCAGTATTTT. Its protein product is CASSLEVADTQYF. The V gene is TRBV7-9, the J gene TRBJ2-3; unclear D gene. V was pared by 1 base and J by 4 bases, with 6 bases between. This CDR3 region has 13 residues. Per germline, CDR1 SEHNR and CDR2 FQNEAQ (reference sequence). The full variable domain, completed using reference TRBV7-9 and TRBJ2-3, is DTGVSQNPRHKITKRGQNVTFRCDPISEHNRLYWYRQTLGQGPEFLTYFQNEAQLEKSRLLSDRFSAERPKGSFSTLEIQRTEQGDSAMYLCASSLEVADTQYFGPGTRLTVL.

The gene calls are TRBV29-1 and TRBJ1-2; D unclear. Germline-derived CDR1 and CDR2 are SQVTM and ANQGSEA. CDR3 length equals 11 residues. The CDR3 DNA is TGCACCGTCGATCCTTTCGATGGCTACACCTTC. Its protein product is CTVDPFDGYTF.

The CDR3 DNA sequence: TGTGCCAGCAGCTTAATAGCGGGAGTTACGGAGCAGTACGTC. Translation gives CASSLIAGVTEQYV. V gene TRBV7-2 combines with J gene TRBJ2-7; 9 nucleotides line up with TRBD2. The J segment lost 7 bases and the V segment lost 2 bases, leaving 6 bases of the junction unmatched. This CDR3 has 14 residues. Germline V gene lookup returns CDR1 SGHTA and CDR2 FQGNSA.

The CDR3 coding sequence is TGTGCCAGCAGCCCCGGGCTACGACGGAACACTGAAGCTTTCTTT. This sequence encodes CASSPGLRRNTEAFF. V gene TRBV27 combines with J gene TRBJ1-1; D is undetermined. The CDR3 is 15 amino acids. Germline CDR1 and CDR2: MNHEY and SMNVEV (reference sequence). V was pared by 6 bases and J by 1 base, with 15 bases between.

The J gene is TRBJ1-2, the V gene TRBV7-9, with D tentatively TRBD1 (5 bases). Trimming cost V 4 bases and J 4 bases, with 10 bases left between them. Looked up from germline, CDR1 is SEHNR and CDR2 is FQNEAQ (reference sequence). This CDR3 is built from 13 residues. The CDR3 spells CASSSDGAYGYTF. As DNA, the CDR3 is TGTGCCAGCAGCTCAGATGGGGCCTATGGCTACACCTTC.

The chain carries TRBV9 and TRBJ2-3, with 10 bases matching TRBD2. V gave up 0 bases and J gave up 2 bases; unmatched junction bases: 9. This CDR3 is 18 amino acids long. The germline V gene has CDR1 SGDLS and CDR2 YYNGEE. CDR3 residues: CASSVGGSGGPPTDTQYF. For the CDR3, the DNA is TGTGCCAGCAGCGTAGGAGGTAGCGGGGGGCCACCCACAGATACGCAGTATTTT.

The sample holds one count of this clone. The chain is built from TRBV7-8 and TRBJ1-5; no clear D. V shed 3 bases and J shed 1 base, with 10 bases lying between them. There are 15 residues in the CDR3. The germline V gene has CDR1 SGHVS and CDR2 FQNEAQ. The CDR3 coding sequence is TGTGCCAGCAGCTTTCAGGCCCTAAGCAATCAGCCCCAGCATTTT. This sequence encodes CASSFQALSNQPQHF.

The CDR3 region has the DNA TGTGTCAGAAGTAGCGGGAGCTCCTACGAGCAGTACGTC. Translation gives CVRSSGSSYEQYV. The chain carries TRBV19 and TRBJ2-7, with 9 bases matching TRBD2. This CDR3 is built from 13 residues. Germline loops: CDR1 LNHDA, CDR2 SQIVND (reference sequence).

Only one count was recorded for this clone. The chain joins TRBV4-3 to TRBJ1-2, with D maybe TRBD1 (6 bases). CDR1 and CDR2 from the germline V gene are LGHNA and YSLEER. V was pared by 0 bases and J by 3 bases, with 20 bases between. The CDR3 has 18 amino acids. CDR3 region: CASSQDPLGGSRYYGYTF. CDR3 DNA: TGCGCCAGCAGCCAAGATCCCCTGGGGGGCAGCCGTTACTATGGCTACACCTTC.

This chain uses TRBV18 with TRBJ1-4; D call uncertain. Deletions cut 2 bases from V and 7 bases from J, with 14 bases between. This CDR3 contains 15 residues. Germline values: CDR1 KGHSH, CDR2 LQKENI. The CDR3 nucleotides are TGTGCCAGCTCACCAGAGGCACCAGGAGGTGAAAAACTGTTTTTT. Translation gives CASSPEAPGGEKLFF.

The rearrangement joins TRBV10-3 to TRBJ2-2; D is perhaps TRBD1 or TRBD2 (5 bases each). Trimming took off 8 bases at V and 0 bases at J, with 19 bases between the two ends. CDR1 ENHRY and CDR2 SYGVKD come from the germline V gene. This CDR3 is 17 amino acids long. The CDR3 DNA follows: TGTGCCATCGGGGGAAGGCCCGGGACCCCGAACACCGGGGAGCTGTTTTTT. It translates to CAIGGRPGTPNTGELFF.

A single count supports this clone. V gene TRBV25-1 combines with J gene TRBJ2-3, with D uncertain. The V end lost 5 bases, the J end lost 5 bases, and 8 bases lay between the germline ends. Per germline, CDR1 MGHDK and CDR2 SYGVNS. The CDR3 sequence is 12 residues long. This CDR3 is CASSWVVDTQYF. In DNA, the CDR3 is TGTGCCAGCAGTTGGGTAGTAGATACGCAGTATTTT. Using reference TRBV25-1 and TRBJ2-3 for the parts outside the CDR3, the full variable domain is EADIYQTPRYLVIGTGKKITLECSQTMGHDKMYWYQQDPGMELHLIHYSYGVNSTEKGDLSSESTVSRIRTEHFPLTLESARPSHTSQYLCASSWVVDTQYFGPGTRLTVL.

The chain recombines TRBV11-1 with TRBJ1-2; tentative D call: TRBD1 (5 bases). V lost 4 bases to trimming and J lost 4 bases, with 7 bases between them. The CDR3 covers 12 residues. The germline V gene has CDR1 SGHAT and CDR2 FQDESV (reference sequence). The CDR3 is CASSSGTYGYTF. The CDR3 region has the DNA TGTGCCAGCAGCTCGGGGACCTATGGCTACACCTTC.

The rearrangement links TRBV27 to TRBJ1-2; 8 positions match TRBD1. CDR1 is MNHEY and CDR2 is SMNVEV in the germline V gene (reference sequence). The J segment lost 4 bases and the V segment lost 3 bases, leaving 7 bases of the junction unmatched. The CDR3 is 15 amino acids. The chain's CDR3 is CASSLTGEPLYGYTF. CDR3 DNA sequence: TGTGCCAGCAGTTTGACAGGGGAGCCCCTCTATGGCTACACCTTC.

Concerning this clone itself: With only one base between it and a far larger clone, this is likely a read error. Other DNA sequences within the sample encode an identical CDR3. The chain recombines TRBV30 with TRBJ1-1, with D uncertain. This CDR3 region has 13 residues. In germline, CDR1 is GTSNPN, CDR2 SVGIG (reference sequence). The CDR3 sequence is CAWIMAENTEAFF. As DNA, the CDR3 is TGTGCCTGGATAATGGCAGAGAACACTGAAGCCTTCTTT.